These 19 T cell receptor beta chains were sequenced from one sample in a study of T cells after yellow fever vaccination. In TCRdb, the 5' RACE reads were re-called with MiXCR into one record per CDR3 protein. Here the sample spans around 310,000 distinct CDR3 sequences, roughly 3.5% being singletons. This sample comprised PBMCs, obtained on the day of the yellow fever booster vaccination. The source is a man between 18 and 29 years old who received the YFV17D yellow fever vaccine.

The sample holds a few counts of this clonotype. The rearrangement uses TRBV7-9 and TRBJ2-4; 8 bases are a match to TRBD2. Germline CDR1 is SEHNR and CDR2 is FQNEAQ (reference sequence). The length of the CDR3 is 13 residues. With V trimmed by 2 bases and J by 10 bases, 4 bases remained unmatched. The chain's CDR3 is CASSLYSGGIQYF. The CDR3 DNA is TGTGCCAGCAGCTTATACAGCGGGGGAATTCAGTACTTC.

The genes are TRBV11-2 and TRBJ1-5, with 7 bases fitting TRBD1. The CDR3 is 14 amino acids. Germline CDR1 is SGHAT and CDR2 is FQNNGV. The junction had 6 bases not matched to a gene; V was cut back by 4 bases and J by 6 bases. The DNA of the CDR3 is TGTGCCAGCAGCTCGCAGGGGGAAGGTCAGCCCCAGCATTTT. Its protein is CASSSQGEGQPQHF.

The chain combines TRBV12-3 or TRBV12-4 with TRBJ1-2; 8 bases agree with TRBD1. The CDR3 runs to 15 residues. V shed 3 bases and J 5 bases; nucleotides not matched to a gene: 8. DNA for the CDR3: TGTGCCAGCAGTTTTACCGGACAGGGAGGGTATGGCTACACCTTC. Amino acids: CASSFTGQGGYGYTF.

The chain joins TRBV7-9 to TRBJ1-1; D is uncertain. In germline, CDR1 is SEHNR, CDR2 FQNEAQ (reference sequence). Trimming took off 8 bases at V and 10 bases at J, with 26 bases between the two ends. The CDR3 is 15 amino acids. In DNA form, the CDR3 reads TGTGCCAGCCGCCCCGAGGCAGCCCCTCTCGGGCGAGCTTTCTTT. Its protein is CASRPEAAPLGRAFF.

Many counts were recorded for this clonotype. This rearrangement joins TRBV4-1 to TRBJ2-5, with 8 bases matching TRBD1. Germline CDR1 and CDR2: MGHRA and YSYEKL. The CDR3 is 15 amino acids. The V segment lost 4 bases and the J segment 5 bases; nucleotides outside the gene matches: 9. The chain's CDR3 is CASSRRQGALETQYF. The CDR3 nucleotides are TGCGCCAGCAGCCGGAGGCAGGGGGCTTTGGAGACCCAGTACTTC.

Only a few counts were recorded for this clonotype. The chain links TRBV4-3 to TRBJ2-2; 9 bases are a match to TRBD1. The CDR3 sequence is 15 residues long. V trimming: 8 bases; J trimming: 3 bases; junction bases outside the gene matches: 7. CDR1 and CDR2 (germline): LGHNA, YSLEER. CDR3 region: CASGEGTGYTGELFF. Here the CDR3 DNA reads TGCGCCAGCGGGGAGGGGACAGGGTACACCGGGGAGCTGTTTTTT.

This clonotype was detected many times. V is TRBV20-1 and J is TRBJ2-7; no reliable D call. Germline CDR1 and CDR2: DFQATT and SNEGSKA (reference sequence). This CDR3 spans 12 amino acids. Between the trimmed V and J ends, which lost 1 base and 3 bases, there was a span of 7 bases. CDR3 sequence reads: CSARGRIYEQYF. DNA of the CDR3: TGCAGTGCTAGAGGTCGGATCTACGAGCAGTACTTC.

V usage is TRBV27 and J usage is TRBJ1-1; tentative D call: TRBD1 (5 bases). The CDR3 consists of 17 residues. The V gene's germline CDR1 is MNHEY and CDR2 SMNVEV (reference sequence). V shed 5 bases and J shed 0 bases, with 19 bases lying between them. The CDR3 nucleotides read TGTGCCAGCAGTCGTTGGGGTAGAGAGGGGATGAACACTGAAGCTTTCTTT. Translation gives CASSRWGREGMNTEAFF.

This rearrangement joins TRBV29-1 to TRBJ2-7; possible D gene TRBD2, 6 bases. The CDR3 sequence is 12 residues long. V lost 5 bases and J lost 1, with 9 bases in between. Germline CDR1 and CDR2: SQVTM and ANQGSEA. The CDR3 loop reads CSVSGTSYEQYF. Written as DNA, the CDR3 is TGCAGCGTTAGTGGGACTTCCTACGAGCAGTACTTC.

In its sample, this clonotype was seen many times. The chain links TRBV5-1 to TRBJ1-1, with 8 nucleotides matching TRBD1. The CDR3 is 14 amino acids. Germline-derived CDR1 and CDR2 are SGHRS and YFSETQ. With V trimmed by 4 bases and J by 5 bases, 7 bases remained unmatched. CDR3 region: CASSMGTGVTEAFF. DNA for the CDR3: TGCGCCAGCAGCATGGGGACAGGAGTTACTGAAGCTTTCTTT.

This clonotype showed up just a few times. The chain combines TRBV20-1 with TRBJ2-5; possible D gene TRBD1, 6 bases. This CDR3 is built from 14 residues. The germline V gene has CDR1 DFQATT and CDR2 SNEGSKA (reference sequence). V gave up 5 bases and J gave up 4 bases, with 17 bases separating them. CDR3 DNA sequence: TGCAGTGCTGTACAGGGTAGGGCCAGAGAGACCCAGTACTTC. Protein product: CSAVQGRARETQYF.

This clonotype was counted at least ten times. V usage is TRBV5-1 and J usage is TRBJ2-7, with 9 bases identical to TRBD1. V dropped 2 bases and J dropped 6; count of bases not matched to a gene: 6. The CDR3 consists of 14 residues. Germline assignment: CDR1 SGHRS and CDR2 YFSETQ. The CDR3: CASSFLTGGSEQYF. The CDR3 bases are TGCGCCAGCAGCTTTCTTACAGGGGGCTCCGAGCAGTACTTC. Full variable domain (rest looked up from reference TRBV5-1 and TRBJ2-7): KAGVTQTPRYLIKTRGQQVTLSCSPISGHRSVSWYQQTPGQGLQFLFEYFSETQRNKGNFPGRFSGRQFSNSRSEMNVSTLELGDSALYLCASSFLTGGSEQYFGPGTRLTVT.

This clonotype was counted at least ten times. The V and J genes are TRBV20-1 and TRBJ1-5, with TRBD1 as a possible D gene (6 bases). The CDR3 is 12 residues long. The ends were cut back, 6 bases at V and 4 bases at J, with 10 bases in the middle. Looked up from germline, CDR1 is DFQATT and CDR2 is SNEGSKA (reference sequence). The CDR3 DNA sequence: TGCAGTGCCTCTGGACAGAATCAGCCCCAGCATTTT. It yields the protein CSASGQNQPQHF.

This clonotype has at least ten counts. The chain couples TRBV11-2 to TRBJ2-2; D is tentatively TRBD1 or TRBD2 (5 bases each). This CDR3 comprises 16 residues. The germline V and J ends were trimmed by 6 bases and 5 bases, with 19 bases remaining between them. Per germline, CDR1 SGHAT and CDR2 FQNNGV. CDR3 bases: TGTGCCAGCAGGCCTTCATGGGGGTCGAGGACCGGGGAGCTGTTTTTT. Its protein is CASRPSWGSRTGELFF.

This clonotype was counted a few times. CDR3 DNA sequence: TGCGCCAGCAGCTTCCTCATACGGGCTAGCGGGGGATACGAGCAGTACGTC. Protein product: CASSFLIRASGGYEQYV. The rearrangement joins TRBV5-1 to TRBJ2-7; 10 bases agree with TRBD2. The CDR3 length is 17 residues. J lost 4 bases, V lost 2 bases, and 12 bases had no gene match. Germline V gene sequence: CDR1 SGHRS, CDR2 YFSETQ.

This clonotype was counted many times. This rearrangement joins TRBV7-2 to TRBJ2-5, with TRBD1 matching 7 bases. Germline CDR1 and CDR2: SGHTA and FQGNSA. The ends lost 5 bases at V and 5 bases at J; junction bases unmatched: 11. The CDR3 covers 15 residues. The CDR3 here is CASSTGTVISETQYF. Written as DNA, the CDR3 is TGTGCCAGCAGCACCGGGACAGTAATTTCGGAGACCCAGTACTTC.

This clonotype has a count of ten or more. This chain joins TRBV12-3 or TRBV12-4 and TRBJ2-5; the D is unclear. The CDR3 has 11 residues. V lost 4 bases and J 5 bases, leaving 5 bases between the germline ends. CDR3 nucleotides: TGTGCCAGCAGTTCACTTGAGACCCAGTACTTC. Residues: CASSSLETQYF.

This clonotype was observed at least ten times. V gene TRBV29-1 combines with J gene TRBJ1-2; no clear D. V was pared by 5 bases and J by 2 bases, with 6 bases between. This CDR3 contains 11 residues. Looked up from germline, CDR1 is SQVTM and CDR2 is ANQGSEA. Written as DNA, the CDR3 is TGCAGCGTTCTCCTCAACTATGGCTACACCTTC. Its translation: CSVLLNYGYTF.

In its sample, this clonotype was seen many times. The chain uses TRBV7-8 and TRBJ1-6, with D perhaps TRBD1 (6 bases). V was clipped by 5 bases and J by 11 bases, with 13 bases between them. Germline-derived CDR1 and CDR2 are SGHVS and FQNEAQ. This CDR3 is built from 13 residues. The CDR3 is CASSNPGGPPLHF. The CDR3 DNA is TGTGCCAGCAGCAACCCGGGGGGCCCACCCCTCCACTTT.